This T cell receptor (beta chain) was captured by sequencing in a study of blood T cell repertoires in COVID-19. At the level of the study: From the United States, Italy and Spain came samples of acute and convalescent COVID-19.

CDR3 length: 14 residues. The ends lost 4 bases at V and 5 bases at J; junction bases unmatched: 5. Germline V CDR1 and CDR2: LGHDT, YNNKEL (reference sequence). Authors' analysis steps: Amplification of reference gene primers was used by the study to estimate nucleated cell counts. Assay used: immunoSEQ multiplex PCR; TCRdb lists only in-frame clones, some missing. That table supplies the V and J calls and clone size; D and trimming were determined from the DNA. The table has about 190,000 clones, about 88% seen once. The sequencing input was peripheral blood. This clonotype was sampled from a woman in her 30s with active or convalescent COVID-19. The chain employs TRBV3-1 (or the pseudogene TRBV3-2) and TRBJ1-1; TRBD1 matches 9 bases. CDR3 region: CASSRLQGATEAFF. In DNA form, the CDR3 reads TGTGCCAGCAGCCGATTACAGGGGGCAACTGAAGCTTTCTTT.